A single T cell receptor beta chain is shown here with its context. Germline V lookup: CDR1 MNHEY, CDR2 SMNVEV (reference sequence). V was cut by 1 base and J by 5 bases, with 11 bases left in between. The CDR3 totals 14 residues. This specimen comes from a study of OX40 agonist ivuxolimab in advanced cancers. About the study: Patients in the trial were receiving intravenous ivuxolimab every 2 weeks, at doses of 0.01 to 10 mg/kg. Earlier treatment with anti-PD-1, anti-PD-L1 or anti-CTLA-4 was permitted, and less than 50% had received some.

TCRdb's table, derived via immunoSEQ multiplex PCR, lists solely in-frame clones and lacks some. The sample yields 35,000 to 45,000 clones, 82% seen once. The chain uses TRBV27 and TRBJ2-5; D may correspond to TRBD1 or TRBD2 (6 bases each). The sequences come from CD4+ or CD8+ T cells sorted from blood, collected in a trial of the OX40 agonist ivuxolimab. The TCR sequence derives from an adult with an advanced solid tumor such as melanoma, head and neck, liver or kidney cancer. The CDR3 region is CASSLLGGEETQYF. The CDR3 coding sequence is TGTGCCAGCAGTTTATTGGGGGGCGAGGAGACCCAGTACTTC.